The 29 T cell receptor beta chains below come from one sample, sequenced in a study of control samples from healthy donors and cancer patients. Data came from immunoSEQ multiplex PCR; TCRdb stores just in-frame clones and leaves some out. In the table there are approximately 170,000 clones, 92% of which are singletons. The sample was blood. The source is a woman in her twenties or thirties in good health.

J is TRBJ1-3 and V is TRBV5-5; D ambiguous. The CDR3 extends over 16 amino acids. CDR1 is SGHKS and CDR2 is YYEKEE in the germline V gene (reference sequence). Deletions cut 0 bases from V and 3 bases from J, with 13 bases between. The CDR3, as DNA: TGTGCCAGCAGCTTGGTCCTGGACCGAAGTGGAAACACCATATATTTT. Its translation: CASSLVLDRSGNTIYF.

The rearrangement links TRBV6-1 to TRBJ2-1, with D perhaps matching TRBD1 or TRBD2 (5 bases each). CDR3 size: 12 residues. Germline V gene sequence: CDR1 MNHNS, CDR2 SASEGT. Trimming removed 2 bases at V and 11 bases at J, with 10 bases between. CDR3 sequence (DNA): TGTGCCAGCAGTGAATCGGGGCTCCAGCAGTTCTTC. Its protein product is CASSESGLQQFF.

Comments on this clone: This same CDR3 is encoded by further DNA sequences in the sample. The chain combines TRBV4-1 with TRBJ1-5; the D gene is possibly TRBD1 (6 bases). Between the trimmed V and J ends, which lost 1 base and 2 bases, there was a span of 9 bases. In germline, CDR1 is MGHRA, CDR2 YSYEKL. This CDR3 is 15 amino acids long. Written as DNA, the CDR3 is TGCGCCAGCAGCCAAGTACAGGGTGGCAATCAGCCCCAGCATTTT. Amino acid sequence: CASSQVQGGNQPQHF.

This sequence joins TRBV10-3 and TRBJ2-3; TRBD2 matches 7 bases. The CDR3 is 17 amino acids. Germline values: CDR1 ENHRY, CDR2 SYGVKD. The J segment lost 1 base and the V segment lost 4 bases, leaving 11 bases of the junction unmatched. The CDR3 nucleotides are TGTGCCATCAGTGTTTCCCGACTAGCAGAAGGCACAGATACGCAGTATTTT. Translated: CAISVSRLAEGTDTQYF.

The chain has TRBV25-1 and TRBJ2-7, with a weak D call TRBD1 (5 bases). The CDR3 covers 12 residues. Germline-derived CDR1 and CDR2 are MGHDK and SYGVNS. Trimming took off 1 base at V and 7 bases at J, with 8 bases between the two ends. As DNA, the CDR3 is TGTGCCAGCAGTGAATGGGCAGGGGAGCAGTACTTC. This gives the protein CASSEWAGEQYF.

The chain uses TRBV6-5 and TRBJ1-5, with D unclear. The CDR3 runs 14 residues. V was clipped by 5 bases and J by 6 bases, with 14 bases between them. CDR1 is MNHEY, CDR2 SVGAGI, per germline. The CDR3 region is CASSTIWTSQPQHF. DNA for the CDR3: TGTGCCAGCAGTACTATTTGGACGAGTCAGCCCCAGCATTTT.

The CDR3 bases are TGTGCCAGCAGCTTAGTCGGGATAAACTCCTACGAGCAGTACTTC. Residues: CASSLVGINSYEQYF. The chain uses TRBV7-2 and TRBJ2-7; possible D gene TRBD2, 5 bases. The CDR3 totals 15 residues. V lost 1 base and J lost 0, with 10 bases in between. Germline V lookup: CDR1 SGHTA, CDR2 FQGNSA.

This clone was picked up one time. This chain uses TRBV7-9 with TRBJ1-2; D remains ambiguous. Germline V gives CDR1 SEHNR, CDR2 FQNEAQ (reference sequence). The ends were cut back, 6 bases at V and 6 bases at J, with 8 bases in the middle. This CDR3 has 11 residues. The CDR3 bases are TGTGCCAGCAGTTGGGGTGATGGCTACACCTTC. It specifies CASSWGDGYTF. The full variable domain, its missing parts supplied by reference TRBV7-9 and TRBJ1-2, is DTGVSQNPRHKITKRGQNVTFRCDPISEHNRLYWYRQTLGQGPEFLTYFQNEAQLEKSRLLSDRFSAERPKGSFSTLEIQRTEQGDSAMYLCASSWGDGYTFGSGTRLTVV.

This chain joins TRBV2 and TRBJ1-4; the match to TRBD1 covers 7 bases. J lost 5 bases, V lost 8 bases, and 5 bases had no gene match. From germline, CDR1 is SNHLY and CDR2 FYNNEI. The CDR3 loop spans 13 amino acids. CDR3 region: CASQGDSNEKLFF. The CDR3 DNA follows: TGTGCCAGCCAAGGGGACAGCAATGAAAAACTGTTTTTT.

The chain links TRBV6-5 to TRBJ1-3; D possibly corresponds to TRBD1 (5 bases). CDR1 is MNHEY and CDR2 is SVGAGI in the germline V gene. The CDR3 runs 14 residues. Trimming stripped 2 bases from V and 2 bases from J, with 7 bases between. As DNA, the CDR3 is TGTGCCAGCAGTTACGCGGGGCCTGGAAACACCATATATTTT. This translates into CASSYAGPGNTIYF.

As to this clone: Other DNA sequences in the sample encode the same CDR3. The rearrangement links TRBV6-5 to TRBJ1-2; D call uncertain. CDR1 MNHEY and CDR2 SVGAGI come from the germline V gene. Trimming took 5 bases from V and 0 from J, leaving 10 bases between them. The CDR3 is 14 amino acids. The CDR3 nucleotides are TGTGCCAGCAGTCGACAAAACACTAACTATGGCTACACCTTC. Protein product: CASSRQNTNYGYTF.

The rearrangement joins TRBV6-2 or TRBV6-3 to TRBJ2-7; TRBD1 aligns across 9 bases. J was trimmed by 0 bases and V by 0 bases; bases with no gene match: 3. This CDR3 spans 16 amino acids. The germline V gene encodes CDR1 MNHEY and CDR2 SVGEGT. The CDR3 loop reads CASSYSGTGSSYEQYF. The CDR3 nucleotides are TGTGCCAGCAGTTACTCCGGGACAGGGTCCTCCTACGAGCAGTACTTC.

The chain recombines TRBV24-1 with TRBJ1-5; no firm D call. Germline V lookup: CDR1 KGHDR, CDR2 SFDVKD. The CDR3 has 15 amino acids. V was pared by 2 bases and J by 0 bases, with 7 bases between. CDR3: CATSDSDYSNQPQHF. CDR3 nucleotide sequence: TGTGCCACCAGTGATTCGGATTATAGCAATCAGCCCCAGCATTTT.

The chain uses TRBV19 and TRBJ1-2; 7 positions match TRBD1. CDR3 length: 15 amino acids. Germline V gives CDR1 LNHDA, CDR2 SQIVND (reference sequence). Germline trimming cut 5 bases from V and 8 bases from J; bases unmatched to any gene: 14. CDR3 DNA sequence: TGTGCCAGTAGTTCCGCCACGACAGGGAGACAGGGCTACACCTTC. Its protein product is CASSSATTGRQGYTF.

The V call is TRBV5-6, the J call TRBJ1-2; 10 bases are shared with TRBD1. After removal of 4 bases from V and 7 bases from J, the junction contained 7 bases not matched to a gene. Germline assignment: CDR1 SGHDT and CDR2 YYEEEE. CDR3 length equals 14 residues. CDR3 nucleotides: TGTGCCAGCAGCCGGGACAGGGGCTCTGGTGGCTACACCTTC. Its translation: CASSRDRGSGGYTF.

The CDR3, as DNA: TGTGCCAGCTCGTCGGGACTAGCGGCTTACGAGCAGTACTTC. As protein: CASSSGLAAYEQYF. The chain combines TRBV18 with TRBJ2-7; 11 bases match TRBD2. Germline V gene lookup returns CDR1 KGHSH and CDR2 LQKENI. CDR3 length equals 14 residues. Germline trimming cut 6 bases from V and 4 bases from J; bases unmatched to any gene: 5.

This clone has only one observation. The rearrangement links TRBV2 to TRBJ2-1, with TRBD2 matching over 7 bases. The V gene end was trimmed by 6 bases and the J gene end by 2 bases; junction bases not matched to a gene: 1. The CDR3 spans 13 residues. CDR1 is SNHLY and CDR2 is FYNNEI in the germline V gene. The CDR3 reads CASRLAAYNEQFF. The CDR3 nucleotides are TGTGCCAGCAGGCTAGCGGCCTACAATGAGCAGTTCTTC.

The V gene is TRBV5-1, the J gene TRBJ2-2; D might be TRBD1 (5 bases). Trimming removed 6 bases at V and 0 bases at J, with 12 bases between. Germline values: CDR1 SGHRS, CDR2 YFSETQ. This CDR3 comprises 15 residues. Written as DNA, the CDR3 is TGCGCCAGCAACCCGACAGTCACGAACACCGGGGAGCTGTTTTTT. This translates into CASNPTVTNTGELFF.

V gene TRBV6-5 combines with J gene TRBJ1-5; TRBD1 aligns across 9 bases. Germline CDR1 is MNHEY and CDR2 is SVGAGI. The CDR3 is made up of 15 amino acids. Trimming cost V 7 bases and J 2 bases; bases outside gene matches: 6. CDR3 loop: CASTLTGGGNQPQHF. The CDR3 DNA follows: TGTGCCAGCACCCTGACAGGGGGTGGCAATCAGCCCCAGCATTTT.

V gene TRBV5-8 combines with J gene TRBJ1-3; 10 bases match TRBD1. CDR3 length: 16 amino acids. CDR1 and CDR2 (germline): SGHTS, YDEGEE. J lost 2 bases, V lost 2 bases, and 4 bases had no gene match. CDR3 in DNA: TGTGCCAGCAGCTTAGGGACAGGGGTTGCTGGAAACACCATATATTTT. It yields the protein CASSLGTGVAGNTIYF.

The chain recombines TRBV18 with TRBJ2-7, with D tentatively TRBD1 (5 bases). Germline loops: CDR1 KGHSH, CDR2 LQKENI. The CDR3 has 14 residues. The V and J ends lost 0 bases and 2 bases respectively, with 8 bases between them. CDR3 protein: CASSPPKGTYEQYF. CDR3 bases: TGTGCCAGCTCACCACCCAAGGGGACCTACGAGCAGTACTTC.

V usage is TRBV2 and J usage is TRBJ2-1; 12 nucleotides agree with TRBD2. This CDR3 comprises 16 residues. The V and J ends lost 8 bases and 7 bases, in that order; junction bases with no gene match: 12. The germline CDR1 and CDR2 sequences are SNHLY and FYNNEI. The CDR3 nucleotides are TGTGCCAGCCGCATCCGACTAGCGGGAGAAGGGAATGAGCAGTTCTTC. This gives the protein CASRIRLAGEGNEQFF.

The chain joins TRBV28 to TRBJ2-7; D is undetermined. Trimming cost V 6 bases and J 4 bases, with 7 bases left between them. CDR3 length: 11 residues. The germline V gene encodes CDR1 MDHEN and CDR2 SYDVKM. CDR3 protein: CASSFYYEQYF. CDR3 coding DNA: TGTGCCAGCAGCTTTTATTACGAGCAGTACTTC.

This chain links TRBV5-4 with TRBJ2-7; D is possibly TRBD2 (6 bases). There are 13 residues in the CDR3. Looked up from germline, CDR1 is SGHNT and CDR2 is YYREEE (reference sequence). The CDR3 sequence is CVTKEGTNREQYF. CDR3 in DNA: TGTGTCACTAAGGAGGGGACGAACCGCGAGCAGTACTTC. Combining the CDR3 with reference TRBV5-4 and TRBJ2-7 gives the whole variable domain ETGVTQSPTHLIKTRGQQVTLRCSSQSGHNTVSWYQQALGQGPQFIFQYYREEENGRGNFPPRFSGLQFPNYSSELNVNALELDDSALYLCVTKEGTNREQYFGPGTRLTVT.

The CDR3 sequence is CASSLTAGSDEQFF. In DNA form, the CDR3 reads TGTGCCAGCAGCTTAACGGCGGGATCTGATGAGCAGTTCTTC. J is TRBJ2-1 and V is TRBV7-3; D possibly corresponds to TRBD2 (6 bases). Germline V CDR1 and CDR2: SGHTA, FQGTGA. The CDR3 totals 14 residues. V dropped 0 bases and J dropped 8 bases, with 11 bases sitting between them.

The rearrangement uses TRBV4-2 and TRBJ2-7, with D perhaps given as TRBD1 or TRBD2 (7 bases each). The CDR3 extends over 16 amino acids. The germline CDR1 and CDR2 sequences are LGHNA and YNFKEQ. Between the trimmed V and J ends, which lost 4 bases and 4 bases, there was a span of 20 bases. The CDR3 DNA reads TGTGCCAGCAGCCGTCACAGGGGCCAGCGGGAATACGAGCAGTACTTC. Protein: CASSRHRGQREYEQYF.

This chain links TRBV5-1 with TRBJ1-2; 7 bases fit TRBD1. There are 16 residues in the CDR3. CDR1 and CDR2 (germline): SGHRS, YFSETQ. With V trimmed by 4 bases and J by 1 base, 10 bases remained unmatched. The DNA for the CDR3 is TGCGCCAGCAGCCCGTCGCGGGACAGCTTTAACTATGGCTACACCTTC. Protein: CASSPSRDSFNYGYTF.

This clone has only one observation. The chain couples TRBV28 to TRBJ2-3; 13 bases are a match to TRBD2. V was clipped by 2 bases and J by 0 bases; unmatched bases: 5. The CDR3 runs 18 residues. Germline V CDR1 and CDR2: MDHEN, SYDVKM. Written as DNA, the CDR3 is TGTGCCAGCAGTTTAATGGAGACTAGCGGGAGGAGCACAGATACGCAGTATTTT. Its translation is CASSLMETSGRSTDTQYF.

A single count supports this clone. The chain is built from TRBV20-1 and TRBJ2-1, with D perhaps being TRBD1 or TRBD2 (6 bases each). Germline V lookup: CDR1 DFQATT, CDR2 SNEGSKA (reference sequence). With 6 bases removed from V and 12 bases from J, the gap between germline ends came to 30 bases. The CDR3 sequence is 16 residues long. The CDR3 sequence is CSASGGAGHPTERQFF. CDR3 sequence (DNA): TGCAGTGCCAGTGGGGGCGCGGGACATCCGACCGAGCGGCAGTTCTTC.